This T cell receptor (beta chain) was found in a study of T cell responses to AZD1222 COVID-19 vaccine (dated by TCRdb to the early 2020s). Regarding the study in general: AZD1222 recipients with second doses at about 4 weeks or about 12 weeks were pooled, because spike-specific TCR depth and breadth did not differ between schedules. TCR sequencing was performed for about 250 trial participants, of whom around 200 were given two doses of AZD1222 and approximately 26 were given two doses of MenACWY control vaccine. Trial participants were enrolled by age into 18-55, 56-69 and 70-plus year subgroups, with approximately 150, 28 and 58 TCR-sequenced participants respectively. General findings and caveats noted by the study authors: Most participants were white British and females outnumbered males, and the authors suggested that clonal diversity may have been underestimated. Reportedly, close to half of the unique spike-specific TCRs recognized epitopes lying outside the regions that are mutated in the B.1.351 and B.1.1.7 variants. Conclusions about previously exposed vaccinees were limited because only six or seven AZD1222 recipients were SARS-CoV-2 seropositive at baseline. Because no day 14 peak-response samples were available, repertoires were characterized only after the peak T cell response. The 56-69-year group was small, and its depth increase did not reach significance, likely because of low power. Spike-specific TCR breadth and depth rose significantly after two AZD1222 doses compared with day 0 and with MenACWY recipients. The vaccine-associated CD4 TCRs covered the entire spike protein, and the dominant responses fell in regions 160-218 and 743-854.

The sample's time point label, in plain terms: baseline before first vaccination. Vaccinee samples came from UK trials COV001 and COV002, including a single-blind randomized controlled phase 2/3 trial of AZD1222 (ChAdOx1 nCoV-19) in healthy adults. For TCRbeta chain sequencing, PBMC samples from trial participants were taken at day 0 and at day 28 after the second dose. The CDR3 regions of human TCRbeta chains were subjected to immunosequencing. The published analysis was carried out like this. Repertoire TCRs were matched against a reference library of SARS-CoV-2-specific TCRs generated with the MIRA antigen-specificity platform. Breadth was defined as the fraction of unique TCRs that were SARS-CoV-2-associated. Depth was defined as the fraction of total T cells that were SARS-CoV-2-associated. Using the MIRA data, each spike-specific TCR was mapped to the spike region that the TCR reacts to and placed in a CD4 or CD8 class. Log10-transformed breadth and depth values were compared by one-way ANOVA with Sidak's multiple comparisons tests. The source is immuneACCESS, and TCRdb retained only in-frame sequences with V and J called. Part of the clones is not carried over; for the studies checked, unresolved V genes explain less than half of this, and the remainder is unexplained. The V and J calls and the clone size are those of that table, but D and trimming were determined from the DNA. In all, the sample holds over 70,000 clones, and over 75% of those were seen once. Around 5.5% of the sample rests with the top ten.

This clone appeared once. The antigen this receptor binds is unknown. Base quality data are lacking; no much larger clone is found one base away. V trim: 3 bases; J trim: 6 bases; unmatched bases: 7. CDR1 is given as KGHSH and CDR2 as LQKENI, both from the germline V gene. Taken from cysteine to phenylalanine, the CDR3 has 17 residues. Just the 51-base CDR3 DNA is kept, in frame starting at base 1. This chain is built from TRBV18 and TRBJ2-2, with TRBD2 matching 13 junction bases. This TCR came from an adult in good health. The input for sequencing was peripheral blood, taken on day 0 of AZD1222 vaccination. At the DNA level, the sequence is TGTGCCAGCTCACCCCAACTAGCGGGAGGGCCTGCCGGGGAGCTGTTTTTT. Translated, it reads CASSPQLAGGPAGELFF.